The next 22 T cell receptor beta chains were all read from a single sample in a study of blood T cell repertoires in COVID-19. Some clones are missing from TCRdb's copy, which holds only in-frame ones; the method was immunoSEQ multiplex PCR. This sample has 200,000 to 250,000 clones; 65% to 90% occur once, and the top ten carry approximately 10%. The sequenced sample was peripheral blood. The origin of the receptors is a man aged 50 to 59 with active or convalescent COVID-19.

This chain joins TRBV7-9 and TRBJ1-1; a weak D match, TRBD1 (6 bases). Germline V gene lookup returns CDR1 SEHNR and CDR2 FQNEAQ (reference sequence). The CDR3 is made up of 12 amino acids. V gave up 5 bases and J gave up 7 bases, with 11 bases separating them. CDR3 sequence: CASSKQGDEAFF. CDR3 coding DNA: TGTGCCAGCAGCAAACAGGGCGATGAAGCTTTCTTT. Filled out from reference TRBV7-9 and TRBJ1-1, the complete variable domain reads DTGVSQNPRHKITKRGQNVTFRCDPISEHNRLYWYRQTLGQGPEFLTYFQNEAQLEKSRLLSDRFSAERPKGSFSTLEIQRTEQGDSAMYLCASSKQGDEAFFGQGTRLTVV.

As regards this clone: The same CDR3 is also encoded by other DNA sequences in this sample. This CDR3 reads CASSRTGTGSQPQHF. DNA for the CDR3: TGTGCCAGCAGTCGGACCGGGACAGGAAGTCAGCCCCAGCATTTT. This rearrangement joins TRBV6-5 to TRBJ1-5; 8 bases are shared with TRBD1. The CDR3 spans 15 residues. The germline V gene encodes CDR1 MNHEY and CDR2 SVGAGI. J lost 6 bases, V lost 5 bases, and 9 bases had no gene match.

The chain couples TRBV10-2 to TRBJ1-5, with 9 bases that match TRBD1. The CDR3 runs 15 residues. J lost 6 bases, V lost 10 bases, and 13 bases had no gene match. Germline-derived CDR1 and CDR2 are WSHSY and SAAADI. CDR3 bases: TGCGCCACGTCTGGAACAGGGGGCGCGGCTCAGCCCCAGCATTTT. It translates to CATSGTGGAAQPQHF.

The chain joins TRBV11-1 to TRBJ2-3; 10 positions match TRBD2. Losses at the gene ends were 5 bases for V and 3 bases for J; bases not matched to a gene: 5. This CDR3 region has 15 residues. Germline V CDR1 and CDR2: SGHAT, FQDESV (reference sequence). CDR3: CASSRGLARTDTQYF. The CDR3 DNA reads TGTGCCAGCAGCCGGGGACTAGCGAGGACAGATACGCAGTATTTT.

This clone was seen a handful of times. The V call is TRBV19, the J call TRBJ1-6, with a possible D match to TRBD1 (5 bases). Trimming left V 10 bases short and J 3 bases short, with 13 bases between. In germline, CDR1 is LNHDA, CDR2 SQIVND (reference sequence). This CDR3 has 14 residues. CDR3: CATAGRGYNSPLHF. The CDR3 DNA is TGTGCCACCGCGGGACGGGGCTATAATTCACCCCTCCACTTT.

V and J are TRBV2 and TRBJ1-4; no clear D gene. CDR1 and CDR2 (germline): SNHLY, FYNNEI. This CDR3 is 13 amino acids long. The V and J ends lost 6 bases and 4 bases respectively, with 9 bases between them. CDR3 DNA: TGTGCCAGCAGGGAGGAGATTAATGAAAAACTGTTTTTT. Translating gives CASREEINEKLFF.

The chain uses TRBV7-6 and TRBJ1-3; possibly TRBD1 for D (5 bases). Germline V gives CDR1 SGHVS, CDR2 FNYEAQ. Trimming pared 1 base from V and 4 bases from J, leaving 17 bases between. The CDR3 loop spans 17 amino acids. CDR3 loop: CASSLVSTGGHGNTIYF. CDR3 coding DNA: TGTGCCAGCAGCTTAGTAAGCACAGGCGGCCACGGAAACACCATATATTTT.

This clone was picked up one time. This chain uses TRBV28 with TRBJ1-5; no definite D call. The V end was cut by 7 bases, the J end by 5 bases, with 15 bases between. The CDR3 contains 14 residues. Germline CDR1 MDHEN, CDR2 SYDVKM. The CDR3 spells CASTRGFSDQPQHF. The CDR3 coding sequence is TGTGCCAGCACACGGGGATTTAGTGATCAGCCCCAGCATTTT.

The chain recombines TRBV28 with TRBJ1-3, with a weak D call TRBD1 (6 bases). The germline V gene encodes CDR1 MDHEN and CDR2 SYDVKM. Trimming took off 4 bases at V and 2 bases at J, with 12 bases between the two ends. The length of the CDR3 is 15 residues. The CDR3 region is CASSSRGGTGNTIYF. In DNA, the CDR3 is TGTGCCAGCAGTTCACGGGGGGGCACTGGAAACACCATATATTTT. Combining the CDR3 with reference TRBV28 and TRBJ1-3 gives the whole variable domain DVKVTQSSRYLVKRTGEKVFLECVQDMDHENMFWYRQDPGLGLRLIYFSYDVKMKEKGDIPEGYSVSREKKERFSLILESASTNQTSMYLCASSSRGGTGNTIYFGEGSWLTVV.

The chain carries TRBV5-1 and TRBJ2-3, with 12 bases fitting TRBD2. The germline CDR1 and CDR2 sequences are SGHRS and YFSETQ. This CDR3 spans 18 amino acids. After removal of 2 bases from V and 4 bases from J, the junction contained 11 bases not matched to a gene. The CDR3 coding sequence is TGCGCCAGCAGCTTAATTTTCCTAGCGGGAGGGCCCCCAGATACGCAGTATTTT. This sequence encodes CASSLIFLAGGPPDTQYF.

This clone was picked up a small number of times. This chain connects TRBV5-6 to TRBJ2-3; 11 bases match TRBD1. This CDR3 region has 15 residues. CDR1 and CDR2 from the germline V gene are SGHDT and YYEEEE. The J segment lost 5 bases and the V segment lost 0 bases, leaving 2 bases of the junction unmatched. This chain's CDR3 is CASSLGGQGVDTQYF. Here the CDR3 DNA reads TGTGCCAGCAGCTTGGGGGGACAGGGGGTAGATACGCAGTATTTT.

This chain links TRBV4-1 with TRBJ1-2; the match to TRBD1 covers 7 bases. There are 14 residues in the CDR3. The trim removed 2 bases at V and 4 bases at J, leaving 4 bases unmatched. The V gene's germline CDR1 is MGHRA and CDR2 YSYEKL. Here the CDR3 DNA reads TGCGCCAGCAGCCAAAACAGGGGTCTCTATGGCTACACCTTC. It encodes CASSQNRGLYGYTF.

V gene TRBV10-3 combines with J gene TRBJ2-1; 11 bases line up with TRBD2. The CDR3 consists of 19 residues. From germline, CDR1 is ENHRY and CDR2 SYGVKD. The junction had 12 bases not matched to a gene; V was cut back by 4 bases and J by 1 base. The CDR3 reads CAISGGDSGRAGSYNEQFF. CDR3 in DNA: TGTGCCATCAGTGGCGGGGATAGCGGGAGGGCCGGATCCTACAATGAGCAGTTCTTC.

The J gene is TRBJ2-1, the V gene TRBV14, with TRBD2 matching over 14 bases. Germline trimming cut 3 bases from V and 10 bases from J; bases unmatched to any gene: 2. This CDR3 comprises 14 residues. CDR1 is SGHDN, CDR2 FVKESK, per germline. The CDR3 DNA sequence: TGTGCCAGCAGCCAGGGACTAGCGGGAGCGGAGCAGTTCTTC. Protein sequence: CASSQGLAGAEQFF.

The V gene is TRBV30, the J gene TRBJ1-5; a possible D gene is TRBD1 (5 bases). Germline V lookup: CDR1 GTSNPN, CDR2 SVGIG (reference sequence). The CDR3 covers 14 residues. Trimming pared 0 bases from V and 0 bases from J, leaving 6 bases between. Written as DNA, the CDR3 is TGTGCCTGGAGTGTAGGGGATAGCAATCAGCCCCAGCATTTT. Translated: CAWSVGDSNQPQHF. Full variable domain (rest looked up from reference TRBV30 and TRBJ1-5): SQTIHQWPATLVQPVGSPLSLECTVEGTSNPNLYWYRQAAGRGLQLLFYSVGIGQISSEVPQNLSASRPQDRQFILSSKKLLLSDSGFYLCAWSVGDSNQPQHFGDGTRLSIL.

CDR3: CASSFGGTVGEQFF. CDR3 nucleotide sequence: TGTGCCAGCAGCTTTGGCGGGACAGTCGGTGAGCAGTTCTTC. The V call is TRBV12-1, the J call TRBJ2-1; the D segment call TRBD1 is taken from the table without a DNA check. TRBV12-1 is annotated as a pseudogene. CDR3 length: 14 residues.

The V gene is TRBV3-1 (or the pseudogene TRBV3-2), the J gene TRBJ1-2; D unclear. Per the germline V gene, CDR1 is LGHDT and CDR2 is YNNKEL (reference sequence). The CDR3 spans 18 residues. Trimming shortened V by 0 bases and J by 4 bases, and 21 bases separated the two germline ends. The CDR3 coding sequence is TGTGCCAGCAGCCAAGATCGAGCCGGAGTTCCAGCCCCCTATGGCTACACCTTC. Its translation is CASSQDRAGVPAPYGYTF.

This clone appeared a single time. This chain uses TRBV7-8 with TRBJ2-6; 7 bases agree with TRBD2. CDR1 and CDR2 from the germline V gene are SGHVS and FQNEAQ. V trimming: 0 bases; J trimming: 1 base; junction bases outside the gene matches: 0. This CDR3 spans 16 amino acids. CDR3 sequence (DNA): TGTGCCAGCAGCTTAGCGGGAGGGTCTGGGGCCAACGTCCTGACTTTC. It specifies CASSLAGGSGANVLTF.

The chain has TRBV5-6 and TRBJ1-3; D gene uncertain. This CDR3 comprises 15 residues. V shed 4 bases and J shed 0 bases, with 11 bases lying between them. Per germline, CDR1 SGHDT and CDR2 YYEEEE. CDR3 sequence reads: CASSPGFRSGNTIYF. CDR3 bases: TGTGCCAGCAGCCCCGGGTTCCGCTCTGGAAACACCATATATTTT.

This clone was counted once. Distinct nucleotide sequences in the sample also encode this CDR3. The chain recombines TRBV19 with TRBJ1-1; 8 bases agree with TRBD1. Unmatched junction bases numbered 1, after V lost 2 bases and J lost 2 bases. This CDR3 comprises 14 residues. The V gene's germline CDR1 is LNHDA and CDR2 SQIVND (reference sequence). As DNA, the CDR3 is TGTGCCAGTAGTATACAGGGGGCAAACACTGAAGCTTTCTTT. Translating gives CASSIQGANTEAFF.

The chain carries TRBV28 and TRBJ2-7, with a tentative D call TRBD2 (6 bases). CDR1 is MDHEN, CDR2 SYDVKM, per germline. CDR3 length: 18 amino acids. Trimming took off 5 bases at V and 2 bases at J, with 25 bases between the two ends. CDR3: CASSPNPPFQGGPYEQYF. The CDR3 DNA follows: TGTGCCAGCAGTCCTAACCCCCCTTTCCAGGGAGGACCCTACGAGCAGTACTTC.

The count of this clone is one. This chain connects TRBV18 to TRBJ2-7, with D perhaps matching TRBD2 (6 bases). The CDR3 runs to 13 residues. CDR1 and CDR2 from the germline V gene are KGHSH and LQKENI. V was pared by 3 bases and J by 1 base, with 7 bases between. The CDR3 DNA sequence: TGTGCCAGCTCACCGGGGGGTTCCTACGAGCAGTACTTC. Residues: CASSPGGSYEQYF.